A selection of T cell receptor beta chains follows, all from one sample in a study of blood T cell repertoires in COVID-19. Only in-frame clones appear in the TCRdb table, and some are missing; sequencing was by immunoSEQ multiplex PCR. The sample consists of around 300,000 clones, 75% to 90% of them appearing once. Sequenced: peripheral blood. The receptors derive from a woman in her 30s with active or convalescent COVID-19. Each CDR3 is given with its conserved first and last residue. Fields, in order: V gene, J gene, D gene, CDR3 protein. The D gene is left open where the match is weak.

v_gene: TRBV5-6; j_gene: TRBJ1-1; d_gene: -; CDR3aa: CASSLSGVNTEAFF
v_gene: TRBV2; j_gene: TRBJ2-3; d_gene: TRBD2; CDR3aa: CASELAGGADTQYF
v_gene: TRBV7-2; j_gene: TRBJ2-2; d_gene: -; CDR3aa: CASSLGFRRSGSPGELFF
v_gene: TRBV11-2; j_gene: TRBJ1-3; d_gene: -; CDR3aa: CASSLDREATIYF
v_gene: TRBV9; j_gene: TRBJ2-2; d_gene: -; CDR3aa: CASSLAPHRAPPGELFF
v_gene: TRBV5-1; j_gene: TRBJ1-2; d_gene: TRBD1; CDR3aa: CASSFGTGINYGYTF
v_gene: TRBV19; j_gene: TRBJ2-1; d_gene: TRBD1; CDR3aa: CASSTAGTGVYNEQFF
v_gene: TRBV6-1; j_gene: TRBJ1-4; d_gene: -; CDR3aa: CASSEQVGQPNEKLFF
v_gene: TRBV19; j_gene: TRBJ2-1; d_gene: TRBD1; CDR3aa: CASSIAATGDEQFF
v_gene: TRBV18; j_gene: TRBJ2-1; d_gene: TRBD1; CDR3aa: CASCRDRGYNEQFF
v_gene: TRBV7-7; j_gene: TRBJ2-1; d_gene: -; CDR3aa: CASSPTGFSYNEQFF
v_gene: TRBV29-1; j_gene: TRBJ1-1; d_gene: TRBD1; CDR3aa: CSGGQGNEAFF
v_gene: TRBV2; j_gene: TRBJ1-6; d_gene: -; CDR3aa: CASNQGGAFTSPLHF
v_gene: TRBV9; j_gene: TRBJ2-7; d_gene: -; CDR3aa: CASSVRGSDEQYF
v_gene: TRBV15; j_gene: TRBJ1-3; d_gene: -; CDR3aa: CATSRDTARTGNTIYF
v_gene: TRBV9; j_gene: TRBJ2-3; d_gene: -; CDR3aa: CASSVDITDTQYF
v_gene: TRBV6-2/TRBV6-3; j_gene: TRBJ2-3; d_gene: TRBD2; CDR3aa: CASSYTSGLANTQYF
v_gene: TRBV9; j_gene: TRBJ1-5; d_gene: -; CDR3aa: CASSVGGGFNQPQHF
v_gene: TRBV2; j_gene: TRBJ1-5; d_gene: TRBD1; CDR3aa: CASMDRGAGTQHF
v_gene: TRBV19; j_gene: TRBJ1-1; d_gene: -; CDR3aa: CASRRIVGSYTEAFF
v_gene: TRBV19; j_gene: TRBJ2-1; d_gene: TRBD2; CDR3aa: CASSIGIAGGPVNEQFF
v_gene: TRBV7-2; j_gene: TRBJ2-1; d_gene: -; CDR3aa: CASSLLWRGPYNEQFF
v_gene: TRBV5-1; j_gene: TRBJ2-2; d_gene: TRBD2; CDR3aa: CASSIPSGGITGELFF
v_gene: TRBV30; j_gene: TRBJ1-1; d_gene: -; CDR3aa: CAWVVGGTEAFF
v_gene: TRBV18; j_gene: TRBJ2-7; d_gene: TRBD1; CDR3aa: CASSPGTGGGYEQYF
v_gene: TRBV9; j_gene: TRBJ1-2; d_gene: TRBD1; CDR3aa: CASSSRSGTVSPAAYGYTF
v_gene: TRBV30; j_gene: TRBJ1-1; d_gene: -; CDR3aa: CAWSYLGRERNTEAFF
v_gene: TRBV2; j_gene: TRBJ2-5; d_gene: TRBD2; CDR3aa: CASTREVGETQYF
v_gene: TRBV5-1; j_gene: TRBJ1-1; d_gene: -; CDR3aa: CASSRGNTEAFF
v_gene: TRBV19; j_gene: TRBJ1-6; d_gene: TRBD1; CDR3aa: CASRHTGTGGSPLHF
v_gene: TRBV5-1; j_gene: TRBJ2-3; d_gene: TRBD2; CDR3aa: CASRIAGLSTDTQYF
v_gene: TRBV7-3; j_gene: TRBJ1-1; d_gene: -; CDR3aa: CASSPFRISNTEAFF
v_gene: TRBV5-4; j_gene: TRBJ1-1; d_gene: TRBD1; CDR3aa: CASSVDRLMNTEAFF
v_gene: TRBV3-1/TRBV3-2; j_gene: TRBJ1-1; d_gene: TRBD1; CDR3aa: CASSPTSGTGAEAFF
v_gene: TRBV7-8; j_gene: TRBJ1-6; d_gene: -; CDR3aa: CATGEGADSPLHF
v_gene: TRBV6-5; j_gene: TRBJ1-5; d_gene: -; CDR3aa: CASSFDRDQPQHF
v_gene: TRBV6-2/TRBV6-3; j_gene: TRBJ1-1; d_gene: TRBD1; CDR3aa: CASSHRGQGERGFF
v_gene: TRBV7-6; j_gene: TRBJ1-1; d_gene: -; CDR3aa: CASSFKTPGLGGINTEAFF
v_gene: TRBV7-2; j_gene: TRBJ2-2; d_gene: -; CDR3aa: CASSLGGRNTGELFF
v_gene: TRBV30; j_gene: TRBJ2-5; d_gene: TRBD2; CDR3aa: CAWTLAGAWGETQYF
v_gene: TRBV25-1; j_gene: TRBJ1-1; d_gene: TRBD1; CDR3aa: CASSPLGQGLNTEAFF
v_gene: TRBV28; j_gene: TRBJ2-1; d_gene: -; CDR3aa: CASRWGESSYNEQFF
v_gene: TRBV14; j_gene: TRBJ2-7; d_gene: -; CDR3aa: CASSQDRYGKQYF
v_gene: TRBV14; j_gene: TRBJ1-1; d_gene: TRBD1; CDR3aa: CASSQDFRTGVTEAFF
v_gene: TRBV10-3; j_gene: TRBJ1-1; d_gene: -; CDR3aa: CAISESRGLGTEAFF
v_gene: TRBV30; j_gene: TRBJ1-4; d_gene: TRBD1; CDR3aa: CASGTGFGKLFF
v_gene: TRBV7-8; j_gene: TRBJ2-3; d_gene: -; CDR3aa: CASSHRVWGTDTQYF
v_gene: TRBV10-3; j_gene: TRBJ1-5; d_gene: TRBD1; CDR3aa: CAISEGQGAFSDQPQHF
v_gene: TRBV28; j_gene: TRBJ2-1; d_gene: -; CDR3aa: CASSSPHNGINEQFF
v_gene: TRBV27; j_gene: TRBJ1-4; d_gene: -; CDR3aa: CASRGQSGNEKLFF
v_gene: TRBV30; j_gene: TRBJ1-2; d_gene: -; CDR3aa: CAWSVGRSGYTF
v_gene: TRBV7-3; j_gene: TRBJ2-2; d_gene: -; CDR3aa: CASSLLGGRNTGELFF
v_gene: TRBV2; j_gene: TRBJ1-2; d_gene: -; CDR3aa: CASTVGLGYTF
v_gene: TRBV5-1; j_gene: TRBJ2-5; d_gene: -; CDR3aa: CASSLWGRGETQYF
v_gene: TRBV11-2; j_gene: TRBJ2-7; d_gene: -; CDR3aa: CASSLVTYEQYF